The next 22 T cell receptor beta chains were all read from a single sample in a study of T cell repertoires in cytomegalovirus infection. Each CDR3 protein is one row after TCRdb ran MiXCR on the reads. The repertoire holds approximately 89,000 distinct CDR3 sequences, with about 29% as singletons. Their antigen targets remain unknown. The material sequenced was CD8+ T cells from cultured PBMCs, taken from culture after CMV antigen stimulation. These receptors came from a human donor in good health (CMV status not recorded). Some clones in this sample may be carry-over from other donors' samples.

This clonotype was seen only once. The chain recombines TRBV2 with TRBJ1-1, with D hard to call. V lost 3 bases and J 7 bases, leaving 12 bases between the germline ends. This CDR3 is 13 amino acids long. Per the germline V gene, CDR1 is SNHLY and CDR2 is FYNNEI. As DNA, the CDR3 is TGTGCCAGCAGTGACACGGGGATCAGTGAAGCTTTCTTT. Protein sequence: CASSDTGISEAFF.

V usage is TRBV6-1 and J usage is TRBJ1-2, with 12 bases aligning to TRBD1. The CDR3 extends over 15 amino acids. Losses at the gene ends were 8 bases for V and 6 bases for J; bases not matched to a gene: 10. Germline CDR1 is MNHNS and CDR2 is SASEGT. The CDR3 here is CASRDRGLKGDGYTF. CDR3 DNA sequence: TGTGCCAGCCGGGACAGGGGGCTAAAGGGGGATGGCTACACCTTC.

This clonotype has more than one count but fewer than ten. The chain has TRBV2 and TRBJ1-1; 10 nucleotides agree with TRBD1. This CDR3 is built from 16 residues. Germline V gene data show CDR1 as SNHLY and CDR2 as FYNNEI. V lost 8 bases, J lost 1 base, and 10 bases stayed unmatched. Written as DNA, the CDR3 is TGTGCCAGCTCTCCCCCGGGACAGGGGCGGAACACTGAAGCTTTCTTT. The encoded protein is CASSPPGQGRNTEAFF.

A few counts support this clonotype. The gene calls are TRBV4-1 and TRBJ2-3; no definite D call. V lost 0 bases, J lost 2 bases, and 12 bases lay in between. CDR3 length equals 16 residues. Germline V gives CDR1 MGHRA, CDR2 YSYEKL. CDR3 in DNA: TGCGCCAGCAGCCAAGAACGAGCGACGAACACAGATACGCAGTATTTT. Translating it yields CASSQERATNTDTQYF.

This chain links TRBV7-8 with TRBJ2-7, with D tentatively TRBD2 (6 bases). Trimming removed 3 bases from V and 2 bases from J, with 11 bases in between. Germline loops: CDR1 SGHVS, CDR2 FQNEAQ. The CDR3 extends over 14 amino acids. In DNA, the CDR3 is TGTGCCAGCAGCTTTTCTCCGGGGGCCTACGAGCAGTACTTC. It yields the protein CASSFSPGAYEQYF. The entire variable domain, with the rest obtained from reference TRBV7-8 and TRBJ2-7, is as follows: GAGVSQSPRYKVAKRGQDVALRCDPISGHVSLFWYQQALGQGPEFLTYFQNEAQLDKSGLPSDRFFAERPEGSVSTLKIQRTQQEDSAVYLCASSFSPGAYEQYFGPGTRLTVT.

This clonotype was observed a few times. CDR3 loop: CASSEHRDGLNTEAFF. Here the CDR3 DNA reads TGTGCCAGCAGTGAACATAGGGACGGGTTGAACACTGAAGCTTTCTTT. The chain joins TRBV2 to TRBJ1-1; D is perhaps TRBD1 (5 bases). Germline loops: CDR1 SNHLY, CDR2 FYNNEI. The CDR3 is made up of 16 amino acids. Trimming shortened V by 2 bases and J by 0 bases, and 13 bases separated the two germline ends.

This clonotype was detected many times. The chain links TRBV6-5 to TRBJ1-1; possibly TRBD1 for D (5 bases). Trimming removed 2 bases from V and 1 base from J, with 8 bases in between. This CDR3 is built from 14 residues. CDR1 and CDR2 (germline): MNHEY, SVGAGI. The CDR3 loop reads CASSYGAANTEAFF. In DNA form, the CDR3 reads TGTGCCAGCAGTTACGGGGCCGCGAACACTGAAGCTTTCTTT.

This chain uses TRBV5-1 with TRBJ2-1; 10 positions match TRBD2. This CDR3 region has 15 residues. Trimming cost V 0 bases and J 7 bases; bases outside gene matches: 4. Germline V gene data show CDR1 as SGHRS and CDR2 as YFSETQ. The CDR3 here is CASSLVIAGGNEQFF. The CDR3 nucleotides read TGCGCCAGCAGCTTGGTGATAGCGGGGGGAAATGAGCAGTTCTTC.

CDR3 bases: TGCGCCAGCAGCTACGACGGTGGGGACTACGAGCAGTACTTC. This encodes CASSYDGGDYEQYF. The V and J genes are TRBV5-1 and TRBJ2-7, with D unclear. CDR1 SGHRS and CDR2 YFSETQ come from the germline V gene. Trimming pared 3 bases from V and 3 bases from J, leaving 13 bases between. The CDR3 runs 14 residues.

This sequence joins TRBV7-6 and TRBJ1-5; D ambiguous. Trimming shortened V by 1 base and J by 0 bases, and 10 bases separated the two germline ends. Germline-derived CDR1 and CDR2 are SGHVS and FNYEAQ. The CDR3 is 16 residues long. The CDR3 nucleotides read TGTGCCAGCAGCTTAGGCCAGCCTTATAGCAATCAGCCCCAGCATTTT. It translates to CASSLGQPYSNQPQHF.

This clonotype appeared many times. The rearrangement links TRBV19 to TRBJ1-5; tentative D call: TRBD1 (6 bases). The CDR3 runs 14 residues. V was trimmed by 5 bases and J by 2 bases, leaving 10 bases between them. Germline CDR1 and CDR2: LNHDA and SQIVND (reference sequence). CDR3: CASSVTGGNQPQHF. In DNA, the CDR3 is TGTGCCAGTAGTGTGACAGGAGGCAATCAGCCCCAGCATTTT. The variable domain in full, completed from reference TRBV19 and TRBJ1-5, reads DGGITQSPKYLFRKEGQNVTLSCEQNLNHDAMYWYRQDPGQGLRLIYYSQIVNDFQKGDIAEGYSVSREKKESFPLTVTSAQKNPTAFYLCASSVTGGNQPQHFGDGTRLSIL.

The V and J genes are TRBV2 and TRBJ1-2; no firm D call. The germline gives CDR1 SNHLY, CDR2 FYNNEI. The V and J ends lost 4 bases and 0 bases respectively, with 9 bases between them. The CDR3 covers 14 residues. The DNA of the CDR3 is TGTGCCAGCAGTGGGGCGTTTACTAACTATGGCTACACCTTC. Protein product: CASSGAFTNYGYTF.

The chain carries TRBV28 and TRBJ2-7, with a tentative D call TRBD2 (6 bases). The CDR3 runs to 12 residues. CDR1 is MDHEN, CDR2 SYDVKM, per germline. The V end lost 10 bases, the J end lost 2 bases, and 12 bases lay between the germline ends. The CDR3 is CATIGGPYEQYF. CDR3 sequence (DNA): TGTGCCACCATAGGAGGGCCCTACGAGCAGTACTTC. Complete variable domain (other parts from reference TRBV28 and TRBJ2-7): DVKVTQSSRYLVKRTGEKVFLECVQDMDHENMFWYRQDPGLGLRLIYFSYDVKMKEKGDIPEGYSVSREKKERFSLILESASTNQTSMYLCATIGGPYEQYFGPGTRLTVT.

In its sample, this clonotype was seen a few times. The chain employs TRBV2 and TRBJ2-7, with D maybe TRBD2 (5 bases). V was shortened by 7 bases and J by 4 bases, with 17 bases between the two germline ends. The CDR3 is 14 residues long. The germline V gene has CDR1 SNHLY and CDR2 FYNNEI. The CDR3 here is CASKEVLGFYEQYF. CDR3 nucleotide sequence: TGTGCCAGCAAGGAGGTCCTGGGGTTTTACGAGCAGTACTTC. Variable domain in full (rest from reference TRBV2 and TRBJ2-7): EPEVTQTPSHQVTQMGQEVILRCVPISNHLYFYWYRQILGQKVEFLVSFYNNEISEKSEIFDDQFSVERPDGSNFTLKIRSTKLEDSAMYFCASKEVLGFYEQYFGPGTRLTVT.

This clonotype was picked up a small number of times. The chain has TRBV2 and TRBJ2-1, with D uncertain. Germline CDR1 and CDR2: SNHLY and FYNNEI. CDR3 length: 14 amino acids. Trimming removed 6 bases from V and 5 bases from J, with 14 bases in between. CDR3: CASSLLTEDNEQFF. The CDR3 DNA reads TGTGCCAGCAGCCTCTTGACGGAAGACAATGAGCAGTTCTTC. The full variable domain, in which reference TRBV2 and TRBJ2-1 provide the parts outside the CDR3, is EPEVTQTPSHQVTQMGQEVILRCVPISNHLYFYWYRQILGQKVEFLVSFYNNEISEKSEIFDDQFSVERPDGSNFTLKIRSTKLEDSAMYFCASSLLTEDNEQFFGPGTRLTVL.

This chain uses TRBV15 with TRBJ1-1; the D is unclear. Germline V gene sequence: CDR1 LNHNV, CDR2 YYDKDF (reference sequence). V was clipped by 0 bases and J by 4 bases, with 12 bases between them. This CDR3 spans 15 amino acids. The CDR3 DNA sequence: TGTGCCACCAGCAGAGATGTGGGCGAAGGCACTGAAGCTTTCTTT. It yields the protein CATSRDVGEGTEAFF.

The chain carries TRBV6-2 or TRBV6-3 and TRBJ2-3; D ambiguous. Trimming took off 2 bases at V and 6 bases at J, with 9 bases between the two ends. The CDR3 extends over 13 amino acids. The germline gives CDR1 MNHEY, CDR2 SVGEGT. CDR3 sequence (DNA): TGTGCCAGCAGTTACATCATTGGGGATACGCAGTATTTT. It yields the protein CASSYIIGDTQYF.

The chain employs TRBV6-1 and TRBJ1-1; TRBD1 might be the D (5 bases). This CDR3 has 16 residues. V dropped 6 bases and J dropped 0 bases, with 17 bases sitting between them. Germline V gives CDR1 MNHNS, CDR2 SASEGT. The CDR3 sequence: CASSWGLGGLNTEAFF. The CDR3 bases are TGTGCCAGCAGCTGGGGGTTGGGAGGTTTGAACACTGAAGCTTTCTTT.

There are a few counts of this clonotype. V and J are TRBV27 and TRBJ1-2, with 8 bases fitting TRBD1. V was clipped by 8 bases and J by 4 bases; unmatched bases: 6. CDR3 length: 13 residues. Germline V CDR1 and CDR2: MNHEY, SMNVEV (reference sequence). The CDR3: CASAGQGGYGYTF. The DNA of the CDR3 is TGTGCCAGCGCCGGACAGGGCGGCTATGGCTACACCTTC.

On this clonotype itself: Possible read error: a much larger clone is one base away. DNA for the CDR3: TGTGCCAGCAGCCGACACCGACAGGGGGCAGAGACCCAGTTCTTC. Residues: CASSRHRQGAETQFF. This chain connects TRBV7-8 to TRBJ2-5, with 10 positions matching TRBD1. The J call may not be correct, given that the DNA end is closer to TRBJ2-1. This CDR3 spans 15 amino acids. Germline V gene sequence: CDR1 SGHVS, CDR2 FQNEAQ.

The CDR3 DNA is TGCAGTGCTTCTATACTACAGATTTCTTTGTTAACAGGGGAAGATACGCAGTATTTT. This codes for CSASILQISLLTGEDTQYF. This chain uses TRBV20-1 with TRBJ2-3, with TRBD1 matching 7 bases. The germline V gene encodes CDR1 DFQATT and CDR2 SNEGSKA (reference sequence). The V and J ends lost 5 bases and 5 bases, in that order; junction bases with no gene match: 25. The CDR3 contains 19 residues.

This clonotype came up many times. The V and J genes are TRBV7-8 and TRBJ2-5; perhaps TRBD1 as D (6 bases). Germline CDR1 is SGHVS and CDR2 is FQNEAQ. The V end was cut by 2 bases, the J end by 2 bases, with 9 bases between. This CDR3 is 14 amino acids long. In nucleotides, the CDR3 is TGTGCCAGCAGCTTATTGGGGGCGCAAGAGACCCAGTACTTC. This codes for CASSLLGAQETQYF.